This TCR beta chain was captured by sequencing in a study of T cell responses to AZD1222 COVID-19 vaccine. Study outcomes and limitations: The donor group comprised mostly white British people and more females; the analysis possibly underestimated clonal diversity. At 160-218 and 743-854, vaccine-associated CD4 TCRs were dominant, and they spanned spike. Reportedly, nearly half the spike-specific TCRs target unmutated variant regions. The study sampled repertoires only after the peak T cell response.

Sequencing used immunoSEQ multiplex PCR; TCRdb keeps in-frame clones, though not all of them. The sample includes about 180,000 clones, roughly 91% of them seen just once. Comment on this clone: Its matching antigen is unknown.

CDR3 length equals 14 residues. Germline lookup yields CDR1 LNHDA and CDR2 SQIVND (reference sequence). The V and J ends lost 11 bases and 4 bases, in that order; junction bases with no gene match: 8. The receptor was derived from an adult who received the MenACWY meningococcal vaccine as a control. The J gene is TRBJ2-2, the V gene TRBV19, with 9 bases aligning to TRBD2. The sample was peripheral blood, taken 28 days after the second dose of the MenACWY control vaccine. The CDR3 region has the DNA TGTGCCGCGGCGGGGGGGCTAGTCACCGGGGAGCTGTTTTTT. This sequence encodes CAAAGGLVTGELFF.